The 7 T cell receptor beta chains presented below share a single source sample, sequenced in a study of shared clonotypes between healthy human individuals (dated by TCRdb to the early 2020s). CD8 naive samples consisted of CD45RO-negative cells that were positively selected for CCR7, yielding a CD45RA+CCR7+ population without TemRA cells. Library prep was done by the immunoSEQ multiplex PCR assay. Imported from immuneACCESS, the table was reduced by TCRdb to in-frame sequences with V and J called. These copies leave out some clones; in studies compared against another copy, an unresolved V gene accounts for under half, and the cause of the remainder is not known. This sample has just over 2,000,000 clones in its table, and less than 95% of those were observed once. The ten most abundant clones make up 1% to 1.3% of the sample. Sequenced material: naive CD8+ T cells sorted from blood. Interpreted using the paper, the cell subset or site label stands for: CD45RA+CCR7+. Receptor source: a man aged 18-30 years in good health.

The gene calls are TRBV5-7 and TRBJ2-5, with a tentative D call TRBD2 (6 bases). TRBV5-7 belongs to the ORF category, with a function that is uncertain. The CDR3 is 16 amino acids. V lost 6 bases and J 5 bases, leaving 23 bases between the germline ends. The CDR3 nucleotides read TGTGCCAGCACCCCCGGGTCCCCGGGAGACGAGGAGACCCAGTACTTC. It codes for CASTPGSPGDEETQYF.

The chain recombines TRBV30 with TRBJ2-3; the match to TRBD1 covers 8 bases. CDR3 size: 14 residues. Trimming removed 0 bases from V and 6 bases from J; junction bases left unmatched: 5. The V gene's germline CDR1 is GTSNPN and CDR2 SVGIG (reference sequence). The CDR3 reads CAWSVPRGRDTQYF. The CDR3 DNA sequence: TGTGCCTGGAGTGTACCCAGGGGGCGGGATACGCAGTATTTT.

The CDR3: CASSYEQGTGELFF. The CDR3, as DNA: TGTGCCAGCAGTTATGAACAAGGCACCGGGGAGCTGTTTTTT. The J gene is TRBJ2-2, the V gene TRBV6-5; no reliable D call. Germline V gene sequence: CDR1 MNHEY, CDR2 SVGAGI. Trimming took 3 bases from V and 4 from J, leaving 9 bases between them. The CDR3 is 14 residues long.

This chain connects TRBV6-1 to TRBJ2-7; 10 bases line up with TRBD1. The CDR3 loop spans 16 amino acids. Germline V lookup: CDR1 MNHNS, CDR2 SASEGT. Trimming removed 2 bases from V and 5 bases from J; junction bases left unmatched: 9. The CDR3 is CASSEFGGQGKNEQYF. Written as DNA, the CDR3 is TGTGCCAGCAGTGAATTTGGGGGACAGGGGAAAAACGAGCAGTACTTC.

This sequence joins TRBV5-1 and TRBJ2-1; 8 nucleotides align to TRBD2. Germline assignment: CDR1 SGHRS and CDR2 YFSETQ. V lost 4 bases and J lost 9; bases outside the gene matches: 12. This CDR3 contains 15 residues. This CDR3 reads CASSHGGDYSFEQFF. CDR3 DNA sequence: TGCGCCAGCAGCCACGGGGGGGACTACAGTTTTGAGCAGTTCTTC.

In its sample, this clone was seen once. V and J are TRBV7-9 and TRBJ2-3; 8 bases agree with TRBD1. In germline, CDR1 is SEHNR, CDR2 FQNEAQ (reference sequence). The CDR3 is 15 residues long. J gave up 6 bases and V 1 base, and 6 bases lay outside the gene matches. The CDR3 DNA sequence: TGTGCCAGCAGCTTAGGGGGGACAGGCTGGGATACGCAGTATTTT. Amino acids: CASSLGGTGWDTQYF.

The chain joins TRBV27 to TRBJ2-1, with TRBD1 matching 7 bases. This CDR3 region has 15 residues. Germline assignment: CDR1 MNHEY and CDR2 SMNVEV (reference sequence). With 5 bases clipped from V and 1 base from J, the junction kept 5 bases outside the gene matches. The CDR3 DNA reads TGTGCCAGCAGTCCCGGGACAGCTTCCTACAATGAGCAGTTCTTC. Protein: CASSPGTASYNEQFF.